This T cell receptor beta chain came from a study of cytomegalovirus exposure and HLA in healthy donors. Study outcomes and limitations: In a later analysis, productive TCRs from donors in an Asian-associated ancestry cluster reportedly carried fewer N-insertions than the cohort mean. Later examination showed HLA-associated TCR beta chains had greater clonal expansion than equally common others. Rarity held for most TCR sequences, but there were some public TCRs that occurred in many donors. Earlier results showed most TCR beta V segments being productive about 90% or about 30% of the time.

The PCR ran on 60 Vbeta and 13 Jbeta primers. Only in-frame clones appear in the TCRdb table, and some are missing; sequencing was by immunoSEQ multiplex PCR. The sample records 150,000 to 200,000 clones, more than 65% being singletons. To note about this clone: What it binds is not known.

Sample: PBMCs. This receptor was identified in a man aged 18-30 years in good health and CMV-seropositive.

The CDR3 region is CASSRRLQGQETQYF. In DNA, the CDR3 is TGCGCCAGCAGCCGCCGGTTACAGGGACAAGAGACCCAGTACTTC. J is TRBJ2-5 and V is TRBV4-1; perhaps TRBD1 as D (6 bases). Per the germline V gene, CDR1 is MGHRA and CDR2 is YSYEKL. With 4 bases removed from V and 2 bases from J, the gap between germline ends came to 14 bases. The CDR3 has 15 amino acids.